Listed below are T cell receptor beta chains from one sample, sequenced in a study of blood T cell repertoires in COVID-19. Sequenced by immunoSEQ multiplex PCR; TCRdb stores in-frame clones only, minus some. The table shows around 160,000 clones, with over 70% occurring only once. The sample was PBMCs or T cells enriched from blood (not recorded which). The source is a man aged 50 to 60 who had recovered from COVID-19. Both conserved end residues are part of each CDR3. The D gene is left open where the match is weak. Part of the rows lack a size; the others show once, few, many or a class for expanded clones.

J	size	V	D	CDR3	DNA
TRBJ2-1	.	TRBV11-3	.	CASSFGGSSYNEQFF	TGTGCCAGCAGCTTTGGGGGGTCATCCTACAATGAGCAGTTCTTC
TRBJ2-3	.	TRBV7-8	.	CASSRAVQADTQYF	TGTGCCAGCAGCCGAGCAGTCCAGGCAGATACGCAGTATTTT
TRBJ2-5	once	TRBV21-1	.	CASSREDLQETQYF	TGTGCCAGCAGCCGCGAAGATCTTCAAGAGACCCAGTACTTC
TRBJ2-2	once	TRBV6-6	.	CASSLFGGTGELFF	TGTGCCAGTTCCTTGTTCGGGGGCACCGGGGAGCTGTTTTTT
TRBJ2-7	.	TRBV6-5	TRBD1	CASSMDRAPYEQYF	TGTGCCAGCAGCATGGACAGGGCCCCCTACGAGCAGTACTTC
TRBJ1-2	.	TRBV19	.	CASSIAGRTNYGYTF	TGTGCCAGTAGTATTGCTGGGCGAACTAACTATGGCTACACCTTC
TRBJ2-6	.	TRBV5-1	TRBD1	CASSSDRDVSGANVLTF	TGCGCCAGCAGCAGCGACAGGGACGTCTCTGGGGCCAACGTCCTGACTTTC
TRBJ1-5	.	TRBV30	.	CAWSGELSNQPQHF	TGTGCCTGGAGTGGGGAGCTTAGCAATCAGCCCCAGCATTTT
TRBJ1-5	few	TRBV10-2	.	CASSASIGEPQHF	TGCGCCAGCAGTGCCTCCATCGGTGAGCCCCAGCATTTT
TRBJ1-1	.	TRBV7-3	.	CASSITGNTEAFF	TGTGCCAGCAGCATCACAGGGAACACTGAAGCTTTCTTT
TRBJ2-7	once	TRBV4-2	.	CASSQEAGRAYEQYF	TGTGCCAGCAGCCAAGAGGCGGGAAGGGCCTACGAGCAGTACTTC
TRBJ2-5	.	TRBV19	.	CASSIVAGETQYF	TGTGCCAGTAGTATAGTTGCGGGAGAGACCCAGTACTTC
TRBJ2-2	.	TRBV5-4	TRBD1	CASSVPGQGPGELFF	TGTGCCAGCAGCGTACCGGGACAGGGTCCCGGGGAGCTGTTTTTT
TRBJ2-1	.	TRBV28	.	CASSPRGSSSYNEQFF	TGTGCCAGCAGTCCCCGCGGATCCAGCTCCTACAATGAGCAGTTCTTC
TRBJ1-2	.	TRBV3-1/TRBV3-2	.	CASSQDPRTNYGYTF	TGTGCCAGCAGCCAAGATCCGAGAACTAACTATGGCTACACCTTC
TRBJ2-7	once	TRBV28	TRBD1	CASRYSPGQGAYEQYF	TGTGCCAGCAGATACTCTCCGGGACAGGGGGCCTACGAGCAGTACTTC